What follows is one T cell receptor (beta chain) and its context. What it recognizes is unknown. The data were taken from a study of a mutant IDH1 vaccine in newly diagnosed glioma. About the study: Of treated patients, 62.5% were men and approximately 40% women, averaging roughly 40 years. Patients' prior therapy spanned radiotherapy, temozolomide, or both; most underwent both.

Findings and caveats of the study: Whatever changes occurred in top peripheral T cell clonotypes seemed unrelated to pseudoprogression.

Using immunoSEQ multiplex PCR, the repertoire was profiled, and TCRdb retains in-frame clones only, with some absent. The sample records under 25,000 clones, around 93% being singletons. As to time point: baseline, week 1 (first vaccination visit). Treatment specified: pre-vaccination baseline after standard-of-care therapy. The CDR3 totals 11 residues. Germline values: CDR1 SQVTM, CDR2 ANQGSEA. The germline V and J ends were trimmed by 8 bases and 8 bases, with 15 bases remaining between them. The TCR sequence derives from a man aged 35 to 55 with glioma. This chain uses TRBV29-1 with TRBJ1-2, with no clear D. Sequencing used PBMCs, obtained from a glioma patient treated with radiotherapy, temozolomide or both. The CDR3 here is CSTSSGLGYTF. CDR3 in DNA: TGCAGCACTTCCTCGGGTTTAGGCTACACCTTC.